This T cell receptor (beta chain) is drawn from a study of CD8+ T cells in alopecia areata. Study-level information: Treatment with tofacitinib (6 to 18 months) was followed by 6 months off drug.

The CDR3 consists of 15 residues. V was shortened by 1 base and J by 4 bases, with 12 bases between the two germline ends. From germline, CDR1 is SGHTA and CDR2 FQGTGA. Peripheral blood, together with lesional scalp punch biopsies, was collected from alopecia areata patients. Extracted RNA was reverse transcribed into cDNA, the sequencing template. The protocol was immunoSEQ multiplex PCR, while the TCRdb copy is restricted to in-frame clones and leaves out a portion. The profile covers around 15,000 clones, with 50% to 75% appearing a single time and roughly 12% taken by the ten largest. This TCR came from a human donor with alopecia areata. The sequencing input was skin. This chain links TRBV7-3 with TRBJ2-3, with D hard to call. CDR3 sequence reads: CASSLRTGRADTQYF. CDR3 sequence (DNA): TGTGCCAGCAGCTTAAGAACCGGGCGCGCAGATACGCAGTATTTT.